The 25 T cell receptor beta chains below were found in one sample sequenced in a study of T cell repertoires in chronic hepatitis B. Here immunoSEQ multiplex PCR was the method, and the copy in TCRdb shows in-frame clones only, minus some. The repertoire includes some 600 clones, around 73% of them detected once, and roughly 18% sits in the top ten. The sample was total CD8+ T cells from PBMCs. The origin of the receptors is a human donor with chronic hepatitis B virus infection.

This clone was picked up a small number of times. V usage is TRBV29-1 and J usage is TRBJ1-1, with D tentatively TRBD1 (5 bases). Between the trimmed V and J ends, which lost 3 bases and 1 base, there was a span of 12 bases. In germline, CDR1 is SQVTM, CDR2 ANQGSEA. The CDR3 covers 14 residues. This CDR3 is CSVEGVQGNTEAFF. Written as DNA, the CDR3 is TGCAGCGTTGAGGGGGTTCAGGGGAACACTGAAGCTTTCTTT.

The CDR3 DNA follows: TGTGCCAGCAGCCGCGTGTTAGCCCATTCCGACAATGAGCAGTTCTTC. Translating gives CASSRVLAHSDNEQFF. V is TRBV21-1 and J is TRBJ2-1; the D call of TRBD2 is as the table states it, not checked on the DNA. TRBV21-1 is reported as a pseudogene. The CDR3 has 16 amino acids.

The chain recombines TRBV27 with TRBJ1-6; D possibly corresponds to TRBD1 (6 bases). The V end lost 4 bases, the J end lost 8 bases, and 21 bases lay between the germline ends. From germline, CDR1 is MNHEY and CDR2 SMNVEV (reference sequence). The CDR3 length is 17 residues. CDR3 in DNA: TGTGCCAGCAGTTCCCTGGCGTGGGGGCGCAGTGATTCACCCCTCCACTTT. Its translation: CASSSLAWGRSDSPLHF.

The V call is TRBV5-1, the J call TRBJ2-6; D is unclear. CDR1 and CDR2 from the germline V gene are SGHRS and YFSETQ. This CDR3 has 16 amino acids. V was pared by 2 bases and J by 2 bases, with 11 bases between. The CDR3 DNA reads as TGCGCCAGCAGCTTAATTGGTCGGGCTGGGGCCAACGTCCTGACTTTC. This encodes CASSLIGRAGANVLTF.

This clone was counted a few times. The chain couples TRBV7-3 to TRBJ1-5; unclear D gene. Trimming left V 5 bases short and J 5 bases short, with 10 bases between. The CDR3 spans 13 residues. Germline CDR1 reads SGHTA; CDR2 reads FQGTGA. As DNA, the CDR3 is TGTGCCAGCAGCCAGGATGGGGATCAGCCCCAGCATTTT. Protein sequence: CASSQDGDQPQHF.

This chain uses TRBV19 with TRBJ1-1, with 7 bases matching TRBD1. The V segment lost 7 bases and the J segment 2 bases; nucleotides outside the gene matches: 10. This CDR3 comprises 15 residues. Germline V gene lookup returns CDR1 LNHDA and CDR2 SQIVND (reference sequence). In DNA form, the CDR3 reads TGTGCCAGTACCCAAACCGGGACAGAAAACACTGAAGCTTTCTTT. Translation gives CASTQTGTENTEAFF. The full variable domain, in which reference TRBV19 and TRBJ1-1 provide the parts outside the CDR3, is DGGITQSPKYLFRKEGQNVTLSCEQNLNHDAMYWYRQDPGQGLRLIYYSQIVNDFQKGDIAEGYSVSREKKESFPLTVTSAQKNPTAFYLCASTQTGTENTEAFFGQGTRLTVV.

J is TRBJ2-3 and V is TRBV30, with D unresolved. The CDR3 extends over 12 amino acids. The germline V and J ends were trimmed by 0 bases and 1 base, with 2 bases remaining between them. In germline, CDR1 is GTSNPN, CDR2 SVGIG (reference sequence). DNA for the CDR3: TGTGCCTGGAGTGTAGGCACAGATACGCAGTATTTT. It is translated as CAWSVGTDTQYF. Using reference TRBV30 and TRBJ2-3 for the parts outside the CDR3, the full variable domain is SQTIHQWPATLVQPVGSPLSLECTVEGTSNPNLYWYRQAAGRGLQLLFYSVGIGQISSEVPQNLSASRPQDRQFILSSKKLLLSDSGFYLCAWSVGTDTQYFGPGTRLTVL.

This clone was counted only a few times. J is TRBJ2-5 and V is TRBV4-2; D is possibly TRBD2 (5 bases). The CDR3 spans 16 residues. V was pared by 3 bases and J by 5 bases, with 19 bases between. The germline V gene has CDR1 LGHNA and CDR2 YNFKEQ. This chain's CDR3 is CASSQAYWPIAETQYF. In DNA form, the CDR3 reads TGTGCCAGCAGCCAGGCCTATTGGCCCATAGCGGAGACCCAGTACTTC.

This clone was seen a few times. The chain couples TRBV9 to TRBJ1-2, with 11 bases that match TRBD1. CDR3 length equals 16 residues. Germline lookup yields CDR1 SGDLS and CDR2 YYNGEE. V lost 4 bases to trimming and J lost 8 bases; unmatched junction nucleotides: 13. The CDR3 is CASSPSTGQGARGYTF. Written as DNA, the CDR3 is TGTGCCAGCAGCCCCTCAACCGGACAGGGGGCGAGGGGCTACACCTTC.

This clone was detected only once. This chain connects TRBV9 to TRBJ2-7; 8 bases align to TRBD2. The V and J ends lost 4 bases and 6 bases, in that order; junction bases with no gene match: 3. Per germline, CDR1 SGDLS and CDR2 YYNGEE. The length of the CDR3 is 12 residues. CDR3 amino acids: CASSPGGAEQYF. The DNA for the CDR3 is TGTGCCAGCAGCCCGGGAGGGGCCGAGCAGTACTTC.

The genes are TRBV4-2 and TRBJ2-1, with TRBD1 matching over 7 bases. Germline CDR1 reads LGHNA; CDR2 reads YNFKEQ. The J segment lost 10 bases and the V segment lost 2 bases, leaving 14 bases of the junction unmatched. The CDR3 has 16 residues. The CDR3 loop reads CASSQPHRGASSEQFF. In nucleotides, the CDR3 is TGTGCCAGCAGCCAACCGCACAGGGGCGCGTCGAGCGAGCAGTTCTTC.

The gene calls are TRBV19 and TRBJ2-1; TRBD2 matches at 7 bases. Germline values: CDR1 LNHDA, CDR2 SQIVND (reference sequence). V lost 7 bases to trimming and J lost 2 bases; unmatched junction nucleotides: 11. This CDR3 comprises 16 residues. The CDR3 spells CASKSGEGGPYNEQFF. CDR3 DNA: TGTGCCAGTAAATCGGGGGAGGGAGGCCCCTACAATGAGCAGTTCTTC.

This rearrangement joins TRBV11-2 to TRBJ2-1; 7 nucleotides line up with TRBD2. This CDR3 is built from 16 residues. Per germline, CDR1 SGHAT and CDR2 FQNNGV. V was pared by 1 base and J by 1 base, with 4 bases of the junction left unmatched. The CDR3 nucleotides read TGTGCCAGCAGCTTAGCGGGAGGTCTTTCCTACAATGAGCAGTTCTTC. Residues: CASSLAGGLSYNEQFF.

This sequence joins TRBV11-3 and TRBJ2-1; D uncertain. V lost 4 bases to trimming and J lost 0 bases, with 10 bases between them. The CDR3 contains 15 residues. In germline, CDR1 is SGHNT, CDR2 YENEEA. Here the CDR3 DNA reads TGTGCCAGCAGCTCGGACCCCAGCTCCTACAATGAGCAGTTCTTC. This codes for CASSSDPSSYNEQFF.

V usage is TRBV6-5 and J usage is TRBJ1-5, with no clear D. There are 14 residues in the CDR3. Germline assignment: CDR1 MNHEY and CDR2 SVGAGI. With 6 bases removed from V and 0 bases from J, the gap between germline ends came to 9 bases. DNA for the CDR3: TGTGCCAGCAGAGACATCGATAGCAATCAGCCCCAGCATTTT. Its protein is CASRDIDSNQPQHF.

The genes are TRBV28 and TRBJ2-7, with 7 positions matching TRBD1. V was pared by 5 bases and J by 6 bases, with 13 bases of the junction left unmatched. The CDR3 totals 15 residues. Germline V gives CDR1 MDHEN, CDR2 SYDVKM. CDR3 DNA: TGTGCCAGCAGTCCGAGGACAGGCGGTCCCCCCGAGCAGTACTTC. Encoded protein: CASSPRTGGPPEQYF.

The chain uses TRBV27 and TRBJ2-7; D not certain. The germline V gene encodes CDR1 MNHEY and CDR2 SMNVEV (reference sequence). The CDR3 is made up of 13 amino acids. Trimming stripped 0 bases from V and 3 bases from J, with 6 bases between. CDR3 protein: CASSLSVYYEQYF. The CDR3 DNA reads as TGTGCCAGCAGTTTATCGGTATACTACGAGCAGTACTTC.

The chain carries TRBV28 and TRBJ2-3, with D possibly TRBD2 on 5 matching bases. Germline loops: CDR1 MDHEN, CDR2 SYDVKM. V lost 8 bases and J lost 4, with 10 bases in between. The CDR3 contains 12 residues. CDR3 in amino acids: CASEGGPDTQYF. CDR3 coding DNA: TGTGCCAGCGAAGGAGGCCCAGATACGCAGTATTTT.

DNA for the CDR3: TGTGCCAGCAGTGAAATGGCGGGGGAGTCGGATACGCAGTATTTT. Amino acid sequence: CASSEMAGESDTQYF. This sequence joins TRBV6-1 and TRBJ2-3; 7 nucleotides line up with TRBD2. CDR3 size: 15 residues. In germline, CDR1 is MNHNS, CDR2 SASEGT. The junction had 8 bases not matched to a gene; V was cut back by 2 bases and J by 6 bases.

The gene calls are TRBV6-4 and TRBJ2-2, with a possible D match to TRBD2 (6 bases). V lost 3 bases, J lost 6 bases, and 14 bases lay in between. The CDR3 sequence is 15 residues long. The germline V gene has CDR1 MRHNA and CDR2 SNTAGT. CDR3 in DNA: TGTGCCAGCAGTGATAGTACTAGCCAAGCCGGGGAGCTGTTTTTT. Protein product: CASSDSTSQAGELFF.

V usage is TRBV7-8 and J usage is TRBJ1-5, with unresolved D. The CDR3 consists of 17 residues. Trimming cost V 2 bases and J 0 bases, with 14 bases left between them. Germline V gene data show CDR1 as SGHVS and CDR2 as FQNEAQ. CDR3 sequence reads: CASSLTSPDYSNQPQHF. DNA of the CDR3: TGTGCCAGCAGCTTAACAAGCCCAGATTATAGCAATCAGCCCCAGCATTTT.

This clone was counted a single time. This rearrangement joins TRBV7-6 to TRBJ2-7, with TRBD1 matching 7 bases. With 1 base clipped from V and 0 bases from J, the junction kept 0 bases outside the gene matches. This CDR3 is 14 amino acids long. Germline loops: CDR1 SGHVS, CDR2 FNYEAQ. In DNA form, the CDR3 reads TGTGCCAGCAGCTTAGGGACAGGCTCCTACGAGCAGTACTTC. It is translated as CASSLGTGSYEQYF.

The V gene is TRBV9, the J gene TRBJ2-5; D is unresolved. Germline assignment: CDR1 SGDLS and CDR2 YYNGEE. The CDR3 contains 13 residues. Trimming removed 0 bases from V and 4 bases from J, with 7 bases in between. The CDR3 bases are TGTGCCAGCAGCGTAGACATAGGAGAGACCCAGTACTTC. This translates into CASSVDIGETQYF.

This clone was counted between two and nine times. The rearrangement links TRBV28 to TRBJ2-3; D might be TRBD1 or TRBD2, each matching 6 bases. CDR1 and CDR2 from the germline V gene are MDHEN and SYDVKM. Trimming removed 3 bases at V and 2 bases at J, with 15 bases between. The CDR3 is made up of 16 amino acids. As DNA, the CDR3 is TGTGCCAGCAGTTTCCCCTGGGGGGCCCTCACAGATACGCAGTATTTT. Translating it yields CASSFPWGALTDTQYF.

This rearrangement joins TRBV4-3 to TRBJ1-4; 9 bases are a match to TRBD1. Germline V lookup: CDR1 LGHNA, CDR2 YSLEER. V shed 1 base, J shed 7 bases, and the junction held 7 bases outside the gene matches. The CDR3 consists of 16 residues. This chain's CDR3 is CASSQGQGVMGEKLFF. Written as DNA, the CDR3 is TGCGCCAGCAGCCAAGGACAGGGGGTGATGGGTGAAAAACTGTTTTTT.